Presented here are 18 T cell receptor beta chains from one specimen sequenced in a study of cytomegalovirus exposure and HLA in healthy donors listed by TCRdb under 2017. Library generation was performed with the immunoSEQ multiplex PCR assay. The multiplex PCR relied on a mix of 60 forward primers for TCR Vbeta segments and 13 reverse primers for TCR Jbeta segments. The clones in this table, taken by TCRdb from immuneACCESS, are in-frame only. Not every clone is retained; where verified, under half of the shortfall comes from an unresolved V gene, and the cause of the rest is unknown. The sample profile shows 100,000 to 150,000 clones; over 65% of them were found once. The ten largest clones capture approximately 3.6% of the sample. The sequenced material came from PBMCs. The origin of the receptors is a man younger than 45 in good health and CMV-seronegative.

The gene calls are TRBV10-3 and TRBJ2-7, with D maybe TRBD1 (6 bases). Trimming left V 2 bases short and J 2 bases short, with 10 bases between. Germline V lookup: CDR1 ENHRY, CDR2 SYGVKD. The CDR3 spans 14 residues. The CDR3 protein is CAISEVTGPYEQYF. CDR3 DNA: TGTGCCATCAGTGAGGTGACAGGACCCTACGAGCAGTACTTC.

V is TRBV2 and J is TRBJ2-2; 7 positions match TRBD1. V gave up 7 bases and J gave up 5 bases; unmatched junction bases: 7. Looked up from germline, CDR1 is SNHLY and CDR2 is FYNNEI. The CDR3 consists of 14 residues. The CDR3 reads CASTTGQRTGELFF. The CDR3 DNA reads TGTGCCAGCACTACGGGACAGCGGACCGGGGAGCTGTTTTTT.

The chain combines TRBV27 with TRBJ1-5; possible D gene TRBD1, 6 bases. The germline V gene encodes CDR1 MNHEY and CDR2 SMNVEV (reference sequence). The CDR3 consists of 16 residues. The V gene lost 5 bases and the J gene lost 2 bases, with 16 bases spanning the gap. This CDR3 reads CASSPWGGGGNQPQHF. The CDR3 nucleotides are TGTGCCAGCAGTCCCTGGGGCGGGGGCGGCAATCAGCCCCAGCATTTT.

This chain connects TRBV28 to TRBJ1-1; tentatively, D is TRBD1 (6 bases). The CDR3 runs to 14 residues. The ends were cut back, 5 bases at V and 2 bases at J, with 12 bases in the middle. Germline values: CDR1 MDHEN, CDR2 SYDVKM. The CDR3 sequence: CASSKPGQNTEAFF. The CDR3 DNA sequence: TGTGCCAGCAGTAAACCGGGACAAAACACTGAAGCTTTCTTT.

The CDR3 nucleotides are TGCAGTGCTGATCGCGGCAATACGCAGTATTTT. It specifies CSADRGNTQYF. This chain joins TRBV20-1 and TRBJ2-3, with unresolved D. V shed 5 bases and J shed 7 bases, with 10 bases lying between them. Germline-derived CDR1 and CDR2 are DFQATT and SNEGSKA (reference sequence). The CDR3 consists of 11 residues.

The CDR3 region has the DNA TGTGCCAGCAGCCTCCGGGACAAGGTTGGCTACACCTTC. It translates to CASSLRDKVGYTF. The chain has TRBV7-3 and TRBJ1-2, with D maybe TRBD1 (6 bases). V shed 5 bases and J shed 7 bases, with 14 bases lying between them. Germline-derived CDR1 and CDR2 are SGHTA and FQGTGA. CDR3 length: 13 amino acids.

This CDR3 is CASSLPGISAFF. CDR3 in DNA: TGTGCCAGCAGCCTTCCCGGGATCTCGGCTTTCTTT. The chain joins TRBV5-4 to TRBJ1-1; D gene ambiguous. Trimming took off 4 bases at V and 11 bases at J, with 15 bases between the two ends. Germline V gene sequence: CDR1 SGHNT, CDR2 YYREEE (reference sequence). The CDR3 extends over 12 amino acids.

J is TRBJ2-1 and V is TRBV29-1, with D possibly TRBD2 on 6 matching bases. The CDR3 runs to 17 residues. The germline V gene encodes CDR1 SQVTM and CDR2 ANQGSEA. V was trimmed by 6 bases and J by 4 bases, leaving 25 bases between them. This CDR3 reads CSVAKRDSQIRYNEQFF. The CDR3 nucleotides read TGCAGCGTCGCGAAACGGGACTCCCAAATCCGATACAATGAGCAGTTCTTC.

This clone was seen once. The gene calls are TRBV9 and TRBJ1-1; no definite D call. V dropped 0 bases and J dropped 1 base, with 7 bases sitting between them. CDR1 SGDLS and CDR2 YYNGEE come from the germline V gene. The CDR3 totals 14 residues. This chain's CDR3 is CASSVVQQNTEAFF. The CDR3 DNA reads TGTGCCAGCAGCGTAGTACAGCAGAACACTGAAGCTTTCTTT.

CDR3 region: CASSETSRYNEQFF. The CDR3 DNA sequence: TGTGCCAGCAGCGAGACTTCTAGGTACAATGAGCAGTTCTTC. The chain uses TRBV7-8 and TRBJ2-1; D unresolved. This CDR3 contains 14 residues. The V end was cut by 5 bases, the J end by 4 bases, with 12 bases between. CDR1 is SGHVS, CDR2 FQNEAQ, per germline.

This chain connects TRBV28 to TRBJ1-1; D may be TRBD1 (6 bases). The V gene lost 6 bases and the J gene lost 2 bases, with 13 bases spanning the gap. The germline gives CDR1 MDHEN, CDR2 SYDVKM. The CDR3 loop spans 14 amino acids. In DNA form, the CDR3 reads TGTGCCAGCAGCCCATTGACAGGTAACACTGAAGCTTTCTTT. Amino acids: CASSPLTGNTEAFF.

This sequence joins TRBV6-6 and TRBJ1-1; D is ambiguous. Germline V gene data show CDR1 as MNHNY and CDR2 as SVGAGI (reference sequence). The CDR3 has 15 residues. V gave up 3 bases and J gave up 0 bases, with 11 bases separating them. CDR3 nucleotide sequence: TGTGCCAGCAGTTATTTGAGGAATTTGAACACTGAAGCTTTCTTT. This gives the protein CASSYLRNLNTEAFF.

This sequence joins TRBV27 and TRBJ2-1; TRBD1 matches 8 bases. V lost 5 bases and J lost 4; bases outside the gene matches: 7. Germline lookup yields CDR1 MNHEY and CDR2 SMNVEV (reference sequence). The CDR3 is 15 residues long. In DNA, the CDR3 is TGTGCCAGCAGTCTCGGGACAGGCTTATACAATGAGCAGTTCTTC. Amino acid sequence: CASSLGTGLYNEQFF.

This clone was counted a few times. The chain uses TRBV5-1 and TRBJ2-7, with D hard to call. CDR1 is SGHRS and CDR2 is YFSETQ in the germline V gene. Trimming shortened V by 1 base and J by 0 bases, and 20 bases separated the two germline ends. This CDR3 comprises 18 residues. The CDR3 region is CASSLRSPTQISSYEQYF. DNA for the CDR3: TGCGCCAGCAGCTTGCGCAGTCCCACACAGATCAGCTCCTACGAGCAGTACTTC. Full variable domain (missing parts from reference TRBV5-1 and TRBJ2-7): KAGVTQTPRYLIKTRGQQVTLSCSPISGHRSVSWYQQTPGQGLQFLFEYFSETQRNKGNFPGRFSGRQFSNSRSEMNVSTLELGDSALYLCASSLRSPTQISSYEQYFGPGTRLTVT.

This clone was seen once. J is TRBJ2-1 and V is TRBV29-1; TRBD2 might be the D (6 bases). The V and J ends lost 6 bases and 0 bases respectively, with 15 bases between them. The CDR3 runs to 15 residues. Germline V gene sequence: CDR1 SQVTM, CDR2 ANQGSEA. CDR3 nucleotides: TGCAGCGTAGTACTAGCCTTACTCTCCTACAATGAGCAGTTCTTC. Protein: CSVVLALLSYNEQFF.

The V gene is TRBV6-5, the J gene TRBJ2-7; the match to TRBD1 covers 12 bases. From germline, CDR1 is MNHEY and CDR2 SVGAGI. The V and J ends lost 6 bases and 5 bases, in that order; junction bases with no gene match: 5. This CDR3 is built from 14 residues. CDR3 DNA sequence: TGTGCCAGCAGCCGGGACAGGGGGCTTAACGAGCAGTACTTC. This encodes CASSRDRGLNEQYF.

This chain connects TRBV18 to TRBJ2-3; D gene uncertain. This CDR3 is 14 amino acids long. Germline V gene sequence: CDR1 KGHSH, CDR2 LQKENI. Trimming shortened V by 0 bases and J by 5 bases, and 9 bases separated the two germline ends. DNA of the CDR3: TGTGCCAGCTCACCACCGGCTCCTGTAGATACGCAGTATTTT. Protein: CASSPPAPVDTQYF.

The J gene is TRBJ2-1, the V gene TRBV7-2, with TRBD2 matching over 8 bases. The CDR3 spans 16 residues. Germline V gene sequence: CDR1 SGHTA, CDR2 FQGNSA. V lost 5 bases and J lost 3; bases outside the gene matches: 9. CDR3 residues: CASSVRGSGGYNEQFF. The CDR3 DNA reads as TGTGCCAGCAGCGTACGGGGAAGCGGGGGCTACAATGAGCAGTTCTTC.